The rows below give T cell receptor beta chains drawn from one sample of a study of CD8 T cells in ankylosing spondylitis. TCRdb redid the calling of the 5' RACE reads with MiXCR, one entry per CDR3 protein. Of over 130,000 distinct CDR3 sequences listed, under 55% are singletons. Sequenced material: synovial fluid, either unsorted or a sorted T cell fraction (not recorded which). Receptors were obtained from a male donor with ankylosing spondylitis. CDR3s include the opening cysteine and the closing phenylalanine or tryptophan. Each record gives: D gene, clone size, V gene, J gene, CDR3 DNA, CDR3 protein. A D gene is named only where the DNA matches it firmly. Some rows have no size entry. The others give once, few or many, or a class for an expanded clone.

>.|few|TRBV6-6|TRBJ1-2
TGTGCCAGTGCCCGGGACTATGGCTACACCTTC
CASARDYGYTF
>TRBD1|many|TRBV27|TRBJ2-2
TGTGCCAGCAGTTTATCCGGGACAGGGTACTCCGGGGAGCTGTTTTTT
CASSLSGTGYSGELFF
>.|.|TRBV4-1|TRBJ2-5
TGCGCCAGCAGCCCCATATGGGGGGAAAAGGAGACCCAGTACTTC
CASSPIWGEKETQYF
>TRBD2|.|TRBV2|TRBJ2-7
TGTGCCAGCACTCATCGGGACTACCTAGGATACGAGCAGTACTTC
CASTHRDYLGYEQYF
>.|few|TRBV13|TRBJ1-1
TGTGCCAGCAGCCCATTGACAGGGAACACTGAAGCTTTCTTT
CASSPLTGNTEAFF
>.|.|TRBV10-3|TRBJ2-2
TGTGCCATCAGTTCCCGGGGGAGATACACCGGGGAGCTGTTTTTT
CAISSRGRYTGELFF
>.|.|TRBV12-3/TRBV12-4|TRBJ2-2
TGTGCCAGCAGTTTTTTCGATAGGAACACCGGGGAGCTGTTTTTT
CASSFFDRNTGELFF
>TRBD1|.|TRBV20-1|TRBJ2-4
TGCAGTGCTACGGGACTACAGGGGGCACCCAAAAACATTCAGTACTTC
CSATGLQGAPKNIQYF
>.|.|TRBV6-4|TRBJ2-1
TGTGCCAGCAGCCCCAAGGAAGGGGAGAATGAGCAGTTCTTC
CASSPKEGENEQFF
>TRBD1|.|TRBV5-5|TRBJ2-7
TGTGCCATCAGCTCCGGGGCCCTCGGACAGGGTATTGACGAGCAGTACTTC
CAISSGALGQGIDEQYF
>TRBD2|few|TRBV5-5|TRBJ2-7
TGTGCCAGCAGCTACCTAGTGGGAGGGAGGGCCTCTTACGAGCAGTACTTC
CASSYLVGGRASYEQYF
>.|.|TRBV12-3/TRBV12-4|TRBJ2-7
TGTGCCAGCAGTCAAGGGCGGTCCGAGCAGTACTTC
CASSQGRSEQYF
>TRBD2|.|TRBV5-7|TRBJ2-2
TGTGCCAGCAGCTCGGGACTAGCGAACACCGGGGAGCTGTTTTTT
CASSSGLANTGELFF
>.|few|TRBV7-9|TRBJ2-3
TGTGCCAGCAGCTTAGCGGGGCTGTTTAGCACAGATACGCAGTATTTT
CASSLAGLFSTDTQYF
>TRBD1|.|TRBV7-9|TRBJ2-7
TGTGCCAGCAGCTTAGGGACAGGGGGCGTCGAGCAGTACTTC
CASSLGTGGVEQYF
>TRBD1|.|TRBV15|TRBJ2-5
TGTGCCACCAGCAGCTGGACAGGGGCTTTGCAAGAGACCCAGTACTTC
CATSSWTGALQETQYF
>.|few|TRBV10-3|TRBJ2-7
TGTGCCATCAGTGTAGGACAGATCTACGAGCAGTACTTC
CAISVGQIYEQYF
>TRBD2|few|TRBV18|TRBJ2-3
TGTGCCAGCTCACCCCTAGCGGGGGTGAACACAGATACGCAGTATTTT
CASSPLAGVNTDTQYF
>.|.|TRBV10-3|TRBJ2-7
TGTGCCATCAGGGGACTCGACTCCTACGAGCAGTACTTC
CAIRGLDSYEQYF
>.|.|TRBV6-1|TRBJ2-2
TGTGCCAGCACCTATAGCGGCAGGGGGGCCGGGGAGCTGTTTTTT
CASTYSGRGAGELFF
>.|.|TRBV2|TRBJ2-7
TGTGCCAGCAGTATCCGGGACTCTACCTACGAGCAGTACTTC
CASSIRDSTYEQYF
>TRBD2|.|TRBV27|TRBJ2-2
TGTGCCAGCAGTTCCAAGCGGGAGTCGAACACCGGGGAGCTGTTTTTT
CASSSKRESNTGELFF
>.|.|TRBV19|TRBJ1-5
TGTGCCAGTAGTATGACCGGGGGCAGCAATCAGCCCCAGCATTTT
CASSMTGGSNQPQHF
>.|.|TRBV20-1|TRBJ1-1
TGCAGTGCTAGAGGGGGGTTGACTGAAGCTTTCTTT
CSARGGLTEAFF
>.|many|TRBV9|TRBJ2-5
TGTGCCAGCAGCGTATTTGGTGAGACTAGTTTGGAGACCCAGTACTTC
CASSVFGETSLETQYF
>TRBD1|.|TRBV29-1|TRBJ1-2
TGCAGCGTTGCAGGGACAGGAGACTACTATGGCTACACCTTC
CSVAGTGDYYGYTF
>.|many|TRBV6-1|TRBJ2-7
TGTGCCAGCAGTGATGGAGAGATCGAGCAGTACTTC
CASSDGEIEQYF
>.|.|TRBV20-1|TRBJ2-3
TGCAGTGCGGGACACCGAGATATTCGAGATACGCAGTATTTT
CSAGHRDIRDTQYF
>TRBD1|many|TRBV13|TRBJ1-2
TGTGCCAGCAGCTTAGTTTTGGGACAGGGTCATGGCTACACCTTC
CASSLVLGQGHGYTF
>TRBD2|few|TRBV12-3/TRBV12-4|TRBJ2-5
TGTGCCAGCAGACTAATCGGGGTGGGGACTAGCGGGAAACCATCAGAGACCCAGTACTTC
CASRLIGVGTSGKPSETQYF
>.|few|TRBV12-3/TRBV12-4|TRBJ1-6
TGTGCCAGCAGTTTGGGGGGGACGGGTAATTCACCCCTCCACTTT
CASSLGGTGNSPLHF
>TRBD1|.|TRBV7-6|TRBJ2-3
TGTGCCAGCAGCCCACCGACAGGGCCTAGCACAGATACGCAGTATTTT
CASSPPTGPSTDTQYF
>.|.|TRBV11-2|TRBJ2-1
TGTGCCAGCAGCCATCAGGGAGATGAGCAGTTCTTC
CASSHQGDEQFF
>TRBD2|.|TRBV11-2|TRBJ2-2
TGTGCCAGCAGAGCGGGGGGGCTAACCGGGGAGCTGTTTTTT
CASRAGGLTGELFF
>.|few|TRBV5-1|TRBJ2-5
TGCGCCAGCAGCTTGGTTCTGGGCGGGCCAGAGACCCAGTACTTC
CASSLVLGGPETQYF
>TRBD2|medium-sized|TRBV7-9|TRBJ2-5
TGTGCCAGCAGCTCGGGACTAGCGGGAGCGCACTGGGAGACCCAGTACTTC
CASSSGLAGAHWETQYF
>TRBD2|.|TRBV28|TRBJ2-6
TGTGCCAGCAGTCCCCTGGGAGGGGAGGCTGGGGCCAACGTCCTGACTTTC
CASSPLGGEAGANVLTF
>.|many|TRBV14|TRBJ2-1
TGTGCCAGCAGCCAACTATTCACGGGAATTGGCTATGAGCAGTTCTTC
CASSQLFTGIGYEQFF
>TRBD2|once|TRBV6-1|TRBJ2-1
TGTGCCAGCAAGGGTCTAGCGGGAGGGGGCAATGAGCAGTTCTTC
CASKGLAGGGNEQFF
>TRBD1|few|TRBV5-1|TRBJ1-1
TGCGCCAGCAGCGGGGGACAGCATGAAGCTTTCTTT
CASSGGQHEAFF
>.|few|TRBV20-1|TRBJ2-1
TGCAGTGCTAGTGGTGTCGTGTCGGATGAGCAGTTCTTC
CSASGVVSDEQFF
>TRBD2|.|TRBV7-9|TRBJ2-3
TGTGCCAGCAGCTTAGAAAAGCGGGGGGGCAGCACAGATACGCAGTATTTT
CASSLEKRGGSTDTQYF
>TRBD1|few|TRBV12-3/TRBV12-4|TRBJ1-1
TGTGCCAGCAATCTCAGGGGGCTGGCTGAAGCTTTCTTT
CASNLRGLAEAFF
>TRBD2|.|TRBV11-1|TRBJ2-1
TGTGCCAGCAGCTTAGTACTGGCGGGAGGCTACTCCTACAATGAGCAGTTCTTC
CASSLVLAGGYSYNEQFF
>.|.|TRBV7-9|TRBJ2-5
TGTGCCAGCAGCTTAGCTTCCGGGGGAATGAAGACCCAGTACTTC
CASSLASGGMKTQYF
>TRBD2|.|TRBV6-5|TRBJ2-7
TGTGCCAGCAGTTTACTAGCGGGAGTACCCTACGAGCAGTACTTC
CASSLLAGVPYEQYF
>.|few|TRBV15|TRBJ1-1
TGTGCCACCAGCAGAAACGCCTACCCCCTTTTTCCTCCAGGGAGTCCTGAAGCTTTCTTT
CATSRNAYPLFPPGSPEAFF
>TRBD1|once|TRBV5-1|TRBJ1-2
TGCGCCAGCAGACGACAGGGTATTCTCTATGGCTACACCTTC
CASRRQGILYGYTF
>TRBD2|many|TRBV6-2/TRBV6-3|TRBJ2-7
TGTGCCAGCAGTCCTAGCGGGAGGGGAGACTACGAGCAGTACTTC
CASSPSGRGDYEQYF
>TRBD2|many|TRBV12-3/TRBV12-4|TRBJ2-2
TGTGCCAGCAGTTTCCTAGCGGGAGCAACCGGGGAGCTGTTTTTT
CASSFLAGATGELFF
>.|few|TRBV19|TRBJ2-3
TGTGCCAGTAGCGGGGGGCCCTACACAGATACGCAGTATTTT
CASSGGPYTDTQYF
>.|.|TRBV14|TRBJ2-6
TGTGCCAGACTCCCCGCTGGGAGCTCTGGGGCCAACGTCCTGACTTTC
CARLPAGSSGANVLTF
>.|.|TRBV5-1|TRBJ2-7
TGCGCCAGCAGCTTGGAGACAGCAAACCCCTACGAGCAGTACTTC
CASSLETANPYEQYF
>TRBD2|.|TRBV13|TRBJ2-1
TGTGCCAGCAGCTCTGAGACTAGCGACAATGAGCAGTTCTTC
CASSSETSDNEQFF
>.|.|TRBV12-3/TRBV12-4|TRBJ2-5
TGTGCCAGCACCCCCGACTTGGTTGGGGAGACCCAGTACTTC
CASTPDLVGETQYF
>.|.|TRBV25-1|TRBJ2-1
TGTGCCAGCAGACGGGGTGAGCAGTTCTTC
CASRRGEQFF